Below are 32 T cell receptor beta chains sequenced from a single sample in a study of T-cell memory formation after mild COVID-19. TCRdb processed the 5' RACE reads anew with MiXCR; each CDR3 protein has one entry. Of about 610,000 distinct CDR3 sequences listed, approximately 15% are singletons. The sequenced material came from PBMCs or a T cell subset sorted from them (not recorded which). These TCRs come from an adult woman who had mild COVID-19 (a few samples of this study predate the infection). Cell type and time point are not known.

This clonotype showed up just once. The V call is TRBV9, the J call TRBJ2-3; D uncertain. Per germline, CDR1 SGDLS and CDR2 YYNGEE. The CDR3 is 15 residues long. V lost 0 bases to trimming and J lost 3 bases, with 11 bases between them. DNA of the CDR3: TGTGCCAGCAGCGTAGCTACTAAACGGACAGATACGCAGTATTTT. Residues: CASSVATKRTDTQYF.

This clonotype was counted a few times. This rearrangement joins TRBV7-2 to TRBJ1-2; TRBD1 agrees at 8 bases. The CDR3 spans 14 residues. Germline CDR1 and CDR2: SGHTA and FQGNSA. Trimming at V came to 6 bases and at J to 4 bases, leaving 7 bases not matched to a gene. The CDR3 reads CASRRLQGGYGYTF. CDR3 sequence (DNA): TGTGCCAGCAGACGGTTACAGGGGGGCTATGGCTACACCTTC. Looking up the rest from reference TRBV7-2 and TRBJ1-2 gives the full variable domain: GAGVSQSPSNKVTEKGKDVELRCDPISGHTALYWYRQSLGQGLEFLIYFQGNSAPDKSGLPSDRFSAERTGGSVSTLTIQRTQQEDSAVYLCASRRLQGGYGYTFGSGTRLTVV.

This clonotype was observed a few times. The CDR3 coding sequence is TGTGCCAGCAGCTTAGCGATTGGGGGCTCTGGGGCCAACGTCCTGACTTTC. The encoded protein is CASSLAIGGSGANVLTF. The chain links TRBV7-2 to TRBJ2-6, with D perhaps matching TRBD1 or TRBD2 (5 bases each). This CDR3 spans 17 amino acids. V was shortened by 0 bases and J by 0 bases, with 9 bases between the two germline ends. CDR1 and CDR2 (germline): SGHTA, FQGNSA.

The table lists this clonotype with a few counts. The chain joins TRBV24-1 to TRBJ2-1; 9 nucleotides align to TRBD1. There are 14 residues in the CDR3. V gave up 2 bases and J gave up 9 bases; unmatched junction bases: 4. The germline V gene encodes CDR1 KGHDR and CDR2 SFDVKD. CDR3 loop: CATSDSGTGSEQFF. CDR3 sequence (DNA): TGTGCCACCAGTGATTCCGGGACAGGGAGTGAGCAGTTCTTC.

The rearrangement joins TRBV19 to TRBJ2-3; D perhaps matches TRBD2 (5 bases). CDR3 length: 15 residues. The germline gives CDR1 LNHDA, CDR2 SQIVND (reference sequence). Trimming took 10 bases from V and 6 from J, leaving 23 bases between them. As DNA, the CDR3 is TGTGCCACCCACGGCGGACTCCTGACTGGGGATACGCAGTATTTT. Translating it yields CATHGGLLTGDTQYF.

This clonotype was detected only a few times. CDR3 nucleotides: TGTGCCAGCAGTTACTCTCTGCCAGGGGCAGGCGGCACTGAAGCTTTCTTT. As protein: CASSYSLPGAGGTEAFF. The genes are TRBV6-5 and TRBJ1-1; tentatively, D is TRBD1 (6 bases). The CDR3 consists of 17 residues. The V end was cut by 0 bases, the J end by 4 bases, with 18 bases between. Germline CDR1 and CDR2: MNHEY and SVGAGI.

The genes are TRBV18 and TRBJ2-7; perhaps TRBD2 as D (5 bases). Trimming shortened V by 5 bases and J by 5 bases, and 10 bases separated the two germline ends. This CDR3 is 12 amino acids long. The V gene's germline CDR1 is KGHSH and CDR2 LQKENI. The CDR3 loop reads CASSAYGDEQYF. The CDR3 nucleotides read TGTGCCAGCTCAGCGTACGGGGACGAGCAGTACTTC. The entire variable domain, with the rest obtained from reference TRBV18 and TRBJ2-7, is as follows: NAGVMQNPRHLVRRRGQEARLRCSPMKGHSHVYWYRQLPEEGLKFMVYLQKENIIDESGMPKERFSAEFPKEGPSILRIQQVVRGDSAAYFCASSAYGDEQYFGPGTRLTVT.

This chain connects TRBV25-1 to TRBJ2-2; possible D gene TRBD1, 6 bases. The ends were cut back, 6 bases at V and 5 bases at J, with 13 bases in the middle. There are 14 residues in the CDR3. The germline V gene encodes CDR1 MGHDK and CDR2 SYGVNS. The CDR3 loop reads CASRAPRGTGELFF. The CDR3 DNA is TGTGCCAGCAGGGCTCCCAGGGGTACCGGGGAGCTGTTTTTT.

The chain has TRBV18 and TRBJ2-5; D gene uncertain. CDR3 length: 15 amino acids. The germline gives CDR1 KGHSH, CDR2 LQKENI. V was clipped by 0 bases and J by 3 bases, with 11 bases between them. In nucleotides, the CDR3 is TGTGCCAGCTCACCACCGGCGACAACCAAAGAGACCCAGTACTTC. Amino acids: CASSPPATTKETQYF. Complete variable domain (other parts from reference TRBV18 and TRBJ2-5): NAGVMQNPRHLVRRRGQEARLRCSPMKGHSHVYWYRQLPEEGLKFMVYLQKENIIDESGMPKERFSAEFPKEGPSILRIQQVVRGDSAAYFCASSPPATTKETQYFGPGTRLLVL.

The chain links TRBV5-6 to TRBJ2-5; unclear D gene. The CDR3 runs to 15 residues. CDR1 is SGHDT and CDR2 is YYEEEE in the germline V gene. The ends were cut back, 4 bases at V and 3 bases at J, with 16 bases in the middle. This CDR3 is CASSPKRRLKETQYF. The CDR3, as DNA: TGTGCCAGCAGCCCCAAGCGAAGATTGAAAGAGACCCAGTACTTC.

CDR3 in DNA: TGTGCCACCAGCGGGGGCGGGAGCACTGAAGCTTTCTTT. It codes for CATSGGGSTEAFF. The chain links TRBV15 to TRBJ1-1, with D possibly matching TRBD1 (6 bases). This CDR3 is built from 13 residues. Trimming took off 5 bases at V and 4 bases at J, with 11 bases between the two ends. CDR1 and CDR2 from the germline V gene are LNHNV and YYDKDF (reference sequence).

The sample holds many counts of this clonotype. V gene TRBV7-2 combines with J gene TRBJ1-1, with 9 bases aligning to TRBD1. The trim removed 5 bases at V and 5 bases at J, leaving 6 bases unmatched. CDR1 and CDR2 from the germline V gene are SGHTA and FQGNSA. The CDR3 loop spans 14 amino acids. The CDR3 sequence is CASSPGQGRTEAFF. CDR3 nucleotides: TGTGCCAGCAGCCCCGGACAGGGGAGGACTGAAGCTTTCTTT.

This chain joins TRBV12-3 or TRBV12-4 and TRBJ2-2; D not resolved. V was pared by 5 bases and J by 6 bases, with 13 bases between. CDR3 length: 14 amino acids. Here the CDR3 reads CASSAPWVSGELFF. The CDR3 DNA follows: TGTGCCAGCAGTGCCCCCTGGGTCTCCGGGGAGCTGTTTTTT.

This clonotype was detected ten times or more. The chain carries TRBV6-2 or TRBV6-3 and TRBJ1-2; unclear D gene. The CDR3 runs to 12 residues. Germline V CDR1 and CDR2: MNHEY, SVGEGT. Trimming took 6 bases from V and 7 from J, leaving 12 bases between them. The CDR3, as DNA: TGTGCCAGCAGCCCTTCGGGCGGTGGCTACACCTTC. It yields the protein CASSPSGGGYTF.

The chain recombines TRBV28 with TRBJ2-5, with D tentatively TRBD2 (7 bases). The germline gives CDR1 MDHEN, CDR2 SYDVKM. V was trimmed by 10 bases and J by 5 bases, leaving 23 bases between them. The length of the CDR3 is 15 residues. The chain's CDR3 is CATHRGAGAWETQYF. CDR3 DNA: TGTGCCACCCACCGGGGGGCGGGAGCATGGGAGACCCAGTACTTC. Full variable domain (remainder filled in from reference TRBV28 and TRBJ2-5): DVKVTQSSRYLVKRTGEKVFLECVQDMDHENMFWYRQDPGLGLRLIYFSYDVKMKEKGDIPEGYSVSREKKERFSLILESASTNQTSMYLCATHRGAGAWETQYFGPGTRLLVL.

The chain uses TRBV7-2 and TRBJ2-1; possible D gene TRBD2, 6 bases. V lost 4 bases to trimming and J lost 3 bases, with 10 bases between them. The CDR3 has 14 residues. The germline V gene has CDR1 SGHTA and CDR2 FQGNSA. CDR3 protein: CASSSPGLYNEQFF. In DNA form, the CDR3 reads TGTGCCAGCAGCTCACCGGGACTCTACAATGAGCAGTTCTTC.

This clonotype showed up just a few times. The gene calls are TRBV24-1 and TRBJ2-2, with D maybe TRBD2 (6 bases). Trimming shortened V by 10 bases and J by 4 bases, and 9 bases separated the two germline ends. CDR1 is KGHDR, CDR2 SFDVKD, per germline. The CDR3 sequence is 12 residues long. The CDR3 here is CATRDVTGELFF. The CDR3 DNA follows: TGTGCCACGCGGGACGTCACCGGGGAGCTGTTTTTT.

Only a few counts were recorded for this clonotype. The V call is TRBV12-3 or TRBV12-4, the J call TRBJ1-2, with 9 bases that match TRBD1. The CDR3 is made up of 14 amino acids. The J segment lost 6 bases and the V segment lost 2 bases, leaving 4 bases of the junction unmatched. As DNA, the CDR3 is TGTGCCAGCAGTTTATCGTGGACAGGGGATGGCTACACCTTC. It yields the protein CASSLSWTGDGYTF.

The genes are TRBV20-1 and TRBJ1-2, with a possible D match to TRBD1 (6 bases). Germline V gene sequence: CDR1 DFQATT, CDR2 SNEGSKA (reference sequence). This CDR3 is 15 amino acids long. Trimming removed 0 bases at V and 4 bases at J, with 15 bases between. The CDR3 here is CSARDLRQASYGYTF. In DNA form, the CDR3 reads TGCAGTGCTAGAGACCTAAGACAGGCGAGCTATGGCTACACCTTC.

The chain couples TRBV3-1 to TRBJ1-1; TRBD1 agrees at 7 bases. The germline CDR1 and CDR2 sequences are LGHDT and YNNKEL (reference sequence). The junction had 6 bases not matched to a gene; V was cut back by 4 bases and J by 4 bases. CDR3 size: 14 residues. Written as DNA, the CDR3 is TGTGCCAGCAGCCTGGGACAGTTCGGCACTGAAGCTTTCTTT. This encodes CASSLGQFGTEAFF.

The V call is TRBV7-2, the J call TRBJ2-6; 11 positions agree with TRBD1. This CDR3 has 17 amino acids. CDR1 and CDR2 from the germline V gene are SGHTA and FQGNSA. With 8 bases clipped from V and 2 bases from J, the junction kept 8 bases outside the gene matches. The CDR3 is CASGPGQGGTGANVLTF. The CDR3 region has the DNA TGTGCCAGCGGCCCGGGACAGGGGGGGACTGGGGCCAACGTCCTGACTTTC.

This clonotype was observed many times. V gene TRBV12-3 or TRBV12-4 combines with J gene TRBJ1-4; D call uncertain. The CDR3 spans 13 residues. Trimming stripped 2 bases from V and 11 bases from J, with 12 bases between. The CDR3 DNA follows: TGTGCCAGCAGTTTAACGCGGAAGGACAAACTGTTTTTT. As protein: CASSLTRKDKLFF.

This chain links TRBV20-1 with TRBJ2-3, with 8 positions matching TRBD2. Germline loops: CDR1 DFQATT, CDR2 SNEGSKA (reference sequence). CDR3 length: 14 residues. V trimming: 3 bases; J trimming: 6 bases; junction bases outside the gene matches: 8. The CDR3 DNA is TGCAGTGCTAGTCTGGGTAGCGGGGAGGATACGCAGTATTTT. Protein: CSASLGSGEDTQYF.

The chain links TRBV12-3 or TRBV12-4 to TRBJ1-4; D call uncertain. V was trimmed by 1 base and J by 14 bases, leaving 11 bases between them. The CDR3 runs 12 residues. The CDR3 DNA reads as TGTGCCAGCAGTTTAGGCGGCGGCGGGCTGTTTTTT. This codes for CASSLGGGGLFF.

CDR3 in DNA: TGTGCCAGCAGCTTAAATCCAGCGGGGATGCTTTACAATGAGCAGTTCTTC. Protein sequence: CASSLNPAGMLYNEQFF. This chain uses TRBV7-3 with TRBJ2-1; TRBD2 agrees at 7 bases. There are 17 residues in the CDR3. V dropped 1 base and J dropped 4; count of bases not matched to a gene: 10. CDR1 is SGHTA and CDR2 is FQGTGA in the germline V gene.

The gene calls are TRBV7-9 and TRBJ2-1; no firm D call. Per germline, CDR1 SEHNR and CDR2 FQNEAQ (reference sequence). The CDR3 sequence is 14 residues long. Trimming shortened V by 4 bases and J by 4 bases, and 11 bases separated the two germline ends. The CDR3 DNA sequence: TGTGCCAGCAGCTCGCCGGGCCAGTACAATGAGCAGTTCTTC. Translation gives CASSSPGQYNEQFF.

The gene calls are TRBV13 and TRBJ2-3; D perhaps matches TRBD2 (5 bases). Germline CDR1 is PRHDT and CDR2 is FYEKMQ (reference sequence). The CDR3 totals 13 residues. V lost 5 bases and J lost 6, with 12 bases in between. Here the CDR3 DNA reads TGTGCCAGCAGCATCGGGGAGAGGGATACGCAGTATTTT. As protein: CASSIGERDTQYF.

J is TRBJ2-3 and V is TRBV4-1; 8 nucleotides align to TRBD2. The CDR3 sequence is 17 residues long. CDR1 is MGHRA and CDR2 is YSYEKL in the germline V gene. V trimming: 4 bases; J trimming: 1 base; junction bases outside the gene matches: 10. DNA of the CDR3: TGCGCCAGCAGCCCCACTCTGGCGGGGGGCCGCACAGATACGCAGTATTTT. Protein: CASSPTLAGGRTDTQYF.

The V call is TRBV6-5, the J call TRBJ2-7; 7 nucleotides agree with TRBD2. Germline CDR1 reads MNHEY; CDR2 reads SVGAGI. V lost 6 bases to trimming and J lost 3 bases; unmatched junction nucleotides: 11. This CDR3 comprises 15 residues. The CDR3 protein is CASRAGPLENYEQYF. The CDR3 DNA sequence: TGTGCCAGCAGAGCGGGACCACTTGAAAACTACGAGCAGTACTTC.

The CDR3 here is CASSLTATNTEAFF. As DNA, the CDR3 is TGTGCCAGCAGTTTGACAGCTACGAACACTGAAGCTTTCTTT. The gene calls are TRBV28 and TRBJ1-1, with a weak D call TRBD1 (5 bases). Trimming took 3 bases from V and 1 from J, leaving 9 bases between them. There are 14 residues in the CDR3. Germline-derived CDR1 and CDR2 are MDHEN and SYDVKM.

The rearrangement uses TRBV28 and TRBJ2-1; 11 bases map to TRBD1. CDR1 MDHEN and CDR2 SYDVKM come from the germline V gene. V gave up 6 bases and J gave up 8 bases; unmatched junction bases: 9. The CDR3 contains 15 residues. CDR3 DNA: TGTGCCAGCAGACTAGGGACAGGGGGAGGCTATGAGCAGTTCTTC. Translated, it gives CASRLGTGGGYEQFF. The full variable domain, its missing parts supplied by reference TRBV28 and TRBJ2-1, is DVKVTQSSRYLVKRTGEKVFLECVQDMDHENMFWYRQDPGLGLRLIYFSYDVKMKEKGDIPEGYSVSREKKERFSLILESASTNQTSMYLCASRLGTGGGYEQFFGPGTRLTVL.

The chain employs TRBV23-1 and TRBJ2-1, with 7 bases lining up with TRBD2. TRBV23-1 counts as an open reading frame of uncertain function. This CDR3 is built from 17 residues. V lost 6 bases to trimming and J lost 7 bases; unmatched junction nucleotides: 18. DNA of the CDR3: TGCGCCAGCAGCCAGCGGGGCAAAAGTTTCAGATGGAATGAGCAGTTCTTC. Its protein is CASSQRGKSFRWNEQFF.